Listed here are 25 T cell receptor beta chains from one sample, sequenced in a study of radiotherapy plus CTLA-4 blockade in lung cancer. The repertoire was sequenced with immunoSEQ multiplex PCR; TCRdb's copy has only in-frame clones and lacks some. The sample gives around 50,000 clones, 70% to 90% of which show up once; less than 20% is in the top ten. The sample here was peripheral blood, taken from a patient treated with radiotherapy plus ipilimumab. The receptors here all came from a human donor with non-small cell lung cancer that progressed on radiotherapy plus ipilimumab. Some clones in this sample may be carry-over from other donors' samples.

This chain's CDR3 is CASSEVLTGIVHGYTF. For the CDR3, the DNA is TGTGCCAGCAGTGAAGTCCTGACAGGGATAGTGCATGGCTACACCTTC. This chain uses TRBV6-1 with TRBJ1-2; 7 bases match TRBD1. V shed 1 base, J shed 6 bases, and the junction held 11 bases outside the gene matches. CDR3 length equals 16 residues. Germline V lookup: CDR1 MNHNS, CDR2 SASEGT.

V gene TRBV19 combines with J gene TRBJ1-1, with D hard to call. Germline lookup yields CDR1 LNHDA and CDR2 SQIVND (reference sequence). V was trimmed by 5 bases and J by 7 bases, leaving 17 bases between them. CDR3 length equals 14 residues. The CDR3 here is CASSVTSGKIEAFF. For the CDR3, the DNA is TGTGCCAGTAGTGTAACCAGTGGTAAGATTGAAGCTTTCTTT.

This rearrangement joins TRBV18 to TRBJ1-3; D is possibly TRBD1 (6 bases). There are 15 residues in the CDR3. Germline loops: CDR1 KGHSH, CDR2 LQKENI. Trimming cost V 4 bases and J 0 bases, with 10 bases left between them. The CDR3 loop is CASSLDRFSGNTIYF. CDR3 DNA sequence: TGTGCCAGCTCACTCGACAGGTTCTCTGGAAACACCATATATTTT.

The V gene is TRBV2, the J gene TRBJ2-7; 9 nucleotides agree with TRBD2. There are 17 residues in the CDR3. CDR1 and CDR2 from the germline V gene are SNHLY and FYNNEI. With 8 bases clipped from V and 1 base from J, the junction kept 15 bases outside the gene matches. CDR3 region: CASHTSGYGVQSYEQYF. Here the CDR3 DNA reads TGTGCCAGCCACACTAGCGGGTACGGAGTCCAATCCTACGAGCAGTACTTC.

This chain uses TRBV28 with TRBJ2-3; 8 nucleotides align to TRBD2. This CDR3 comprises 15 residues. V lost 4 bases and J lost 0; bases outside the gene matches: 3. Germline-derived CDR1 and CDR2 are MDHEN and SYDVKM. CDR3 bases: TGTGCCAGCAGTTCCTCTAGCGGGAGCACAGATACGCAGTATTTT. Its protein is CASSSSSGSTDTQYF.

This clone was seen only a few times. The chain is built from TRBV19 and TRBJ2-3; 11 nucleotides match TRBD2. The germline gives CDR1 LNHDA, CDR2 SQIVND (reference sequence). This CDR3 has 14 amino acids. Trimming took 6 bases from V and 3 from J; bases not matched to a gene: 2. The CDR3 coding sequence is TGTGCCAGTAGGGGGACTAGCGGTACAGATACGCAGTATTTT. Translated, it gives CASRGTSGTDTQYF.

The V call is TRBV29-1, the J call TRBJ2-1, with 8 bases lining up with TRBD1. V shed 4 bases and J 1 base; nucleotides not matched to a gene: 6. The CDR3 covers 15 residues. Germline values: CDR1 SQVTM, CDR2 ANQGSEA. The CDR3 DNA is TGCAGCGTTGTGGGACAGGCAAGTTCCTACAATGAGCAGTTCTTC. Translating gives CSVVGQASSYNEQFF.

The CDR3: CASSHPGGGFF. CDR3 nucleotide sequence: TGTGCCAGCAGCCATCCAGGCGGGGGTTTCTTT. V gene TRBV7-9 combines with J gene TRBJ1-1; the D gene is possibly TRBD1 (5 bases). V lost 5 bases to trimming and J lost 13 bases, with 14 bases between them. This CDR3 spans 11 amino acids. Germline loops: CDR1 SEHNR, CDR2 FQNEAQ (reference sequence).

This clone appeared a single time. The rearrangement links TRBV7-8 to TRBJ2-1; TRBD1 is a possible D gene (6 bases). The V gene's germline CDR1 is SGHVS and CDR2 FQNEAQ. The length of the CDR3 is 15 residues. V lost 5 bases to trimming and J lost 0 bases, with 11 bases between them. The CDR3 bases are TGTGCCAGCAGCGGCGGACAGCCCTCCTACAATGAGCAGTTCTTC. Its translation is CASSGGQPSYNEQFF.

This chain connects TRBV5-5 to TRBJ2-3, with 8 bases aligning to TRBD2. The CDR3 is 16 amino acids. Trimming at V came to 5 bases and at J to 4 bases, leaving 12 bases not matched to a gene. Germline-derived CDR1 and CDR2 are SGHKS and YYEKEE (reference sequence). CDR3 coding DNA: TGTGCCAGCAGTTTTTTCCTAGCGGGTTGGGCAGATACGCAGTATTTT. This encodes CASSFFLAGWADTQYF.

As DNA, the CDR3 is TGCGCCAGCAGCCACCCGGGACAGAGCACAGATACGCAGTATTTT. Protein sequence: CASSHPGQSTDTQYF. This chain links TRBV4-1 with TRBJ2-3; 7 bases are a match to TRBD1. This CDR3 is built from 15 residues. V lost 3 bases to trimming and J lost 0 bases; unmatched junction nucleotides: 3. CDR1 is MGHRA and CDR2 is YSYEKL in the germline V gene.

This clone was seen just once. The J gene is TRBJ2-7, the V gene TRBV5-1; D might be TRBD1 (6 bases). The CDR3 extends over 15 amino acids. V dropped 3 bases and J dropped 3 bases, with 16 bases sitting between them. In germline, CDR1 is SGHRS, CDR2 YFSETQ. Written as DNA, the CDR3 is TGCGCCAGCAGCTATTCCGGGACACCGAACTACGAGCAGTACTTC. It specifies CASSYSGTPNYEQYF.

This clone was detected only a few times. The chain has TRBV5-1 and TRBJ2-2; the match to TRBD2 covers 12 bases. CDR1 and CDR2 from the germline V gene are SGHRS and YFSETQ. V gave up 0 bases and J gave up 4 bases; unmatched junction bases: 1. The CDR3 sequence is 16 residues long. The DNA of the CDR3 is TGCGCCAGCAGCTTGGCTAGCGGGAGGGCCACCGGGGAGCTGTTTTTT. This translates into CASSLASGRATGELFF.

This clone was counted once. The chain joins TRBV30 to TRBJ2-5, with 10 bases that match TRBD1. With V trimmed by 1 base and J by 5 bases, 1 base remained unmatched. Germline V gives CDR1 GTSNPN, CDR2 SVGIG (reference sequence). The CDR3 runs 13 residues. In nucleotides, the CDR3 is TGTGCCTGGAGTGGGGGACAGGGGGAGACCCAGTACTTC. It is translated as CAWSGGQGETQYF.

The chain carries TRBV5-4 and TRBJ2-7, with 7 bases lining up with TRBD2. The germline CDR1 and CDR2 sequences are SGHNT and YYREEE (reference sequence). This CDR3 is built from 15 residues. Trimming at V came to 4 bases and at J to 0 bases, leaving 7 bases not matched to a gene. CDR3 sequence: CASSLYWTSSYEQYF. As DNA, the CDR3 is TGTGCCAGCAGCCTATACTGGACTAGCTCCTACGAGCAGTACTTC.

This chain joins TRBV10-3 and TRBJ2-3, with 9 bases aligning to TRBD1. Trimming at V came to 6 bases and at J to 1 base, leaving 2 bases not matched to a gene. The germline V gene has CDR1 ENHRY and CDR2 SYGVKD. The CDR3 sequence is 14 residues long. The DNA for the CDR3 is TGTGCCATCAGGGGACAGGGCCGCACAGATACGCAGTATTTT. Protein product: CAIRGQGRTDTQYF.

V and J are TRBV14 and TRBJ2-1; 12 nucleotides agree with TRBD2. In germline, CDR1 is SGHDN, CDR2 FVKESK. This CDR3 is 16 amino acids long. V lost 3 bases and J lost 7; bases outside the gene matches: 7. This CDR3 reads CASSQSTSGRINEQFF. CDR3 DNA sequence: TGTGCCAGCAGCCAGTCGACTAGCGGGAGAATTAATGAGCAGTTCTTC. The full variable domain, in which reference TRBV14 and TRBJ2-1 provide the parts outside the CDR3, is EAGVTQFPSHSVIEKGQTVTLRCDPISGHDNLYWYRRVMGKEIKFLLHFVKESKQDESGMPNNRFLAERTGGTYSTLKVQPAELEDSGVYFCASSQSTSGRINEQFFGPGTRLTVL.

In DNA, the CDR3 is TGTGCCAGCAGTGAAAGGGCCTGGGGGCGCACAGATACGCAGTATTTT. It translates to CASSERAWGRTDTQYF. This chain connects TRBV6-1 to TRBJ2-3, with D perhaps TRBD1 (6 bases). Germline V CDR1 and CDR2: MNHNS, SASEGT. This CDR3 contains 16 residues. V lost 2 bases to trimming and J lost 1 base, with 13 bases between them.

This clone appeared a single time. The V call is TRBV2, the J call TRBJ1-5; D perhaps matches TRBD1 (5 bases). Germline assignment: CDR1 SNHLY and CDR2 FYNNEI. V lost 6 bases to trimming and J lost 2 bases, with 17 bases between them. CDR3 length equals 16 residues. CDR3 nucleotides: TGTGCCAGCAGCGACCGTGGGGCGTGGGGCAATCAGCCCCAGCATTTT. The encoded protein is CASSDRGAWGNQPQHF.

This chain joins TRBV4-1 and TRBJ1-6; TRBD1 matches 10 bases. CDR1 is MGHRA and CDR2 is YSYEKL in the germline V gene. This CDR3 is 14 amino acids long. V shed 1 base and J 9 bases; nucleotides not matched to a gene: 0. The chain's CDR3 is CASSQGDRGSPLHF. Written as DNA, the CDR3 is TGCGCCAGCAGCCAAGGGGACAGGGGTTCACCCCTCCACTTT.

About this clone: This CDR3 is also generated by other DNA sequences in the sample. The chain uses TRBV7-9 and TRBJ2-7, with TRBD1 identical over 8 bases. Trimming took 5 bases from V and 1 from J; bases not matched to a gene: 16. Germline V gene data show CDR1 as SEHNR and CDR2 as FQNEAQ (reference sequence). This CDR3 is 18 amino acids long. The CDR3 DNA reads as TGTGCCAGCAGCGGACGGACAGGGAGTTTCGTGGGATCCTACGAGCAGTACTTC. Its translation is CASSGRTGSFVGSYEQYF.

This clone was counted a few times. This chain uses TRBV25-1 with TRBJ2-1, with 13 bases aligning to TRBD2. The ends lost 9 bases at V and 8 bases at J; junction bases unmatched: 4. Germline-derived CDR1 and CDR2 are MGHDK and SYGVNS. The CDR3 length is 13 residues. CDR3 nucleotides: TGTGCCAGTACTAGCGGGAGGGCCCATGAGCAGTTCTTC. Its protein product is CASTSGRAHEQFF.

This chain joins TRBV5-6 and TRBJ1-3, with D tentatively TRBD1 (5 bases). The ends were cut back, 1 base at V and 0 bases at J, with 11 bases in the middle. The CDR3 runs 16 residues. Germline CDR1 SGHDT, CDR2 YYEEEE. CDR3 loop: CASSLPADSSGNTIYF. DNA for the CDR3: TGTGCCAGCAGCTTGCCGGCCGACAGCTCTGGAAACACCATATATTTT. Full variable domain (remainder filled in from reference TRBV5-6 and TRBJ1-3): DAGVTQSPTHLIKTRGQQVTLRCSPKSGHDTVSWYQQALGQGPQFIFQYYEEEERQRGNFPDRFSGHQFPNYSSELNVNALLLGDSALYLCASSLPADSSGNTIYFGEGSWLTVV.

The chain is built from TRBV7-2 and TRBJ2-3, with TRBD2 identical over 14 bases. The CDR3 extends over 16 amino acids. Trimming cost V 6 bases and J 5 bases; bases outside gene matches: 7. The V gene's germline CDR1 is SGHTA and CDR2 FQGNSA. This CDR3 reads CASRETSGGAIDTQYF. The CDR3 nucleotides read TGTGCCAGCAGAGAGACTAGCGGGGGGGCGATAGATACGCAGTATTTT.

The chain joins TRBV5-1 to TRBJ1-6; tentatively, D is TRBD1 (6 bases). The CDR3 covers 16 residues. Trimming removed 4 bases from V and 0 bases from J, with 11 bases in between. Germline CDR1 SGHRS, CDR2 YFSETQ. The CDR3 protein is CASSAQGSSYNSPLHF. DNA of the CDR3: TGCGCCAGCAGCGCACAGGGTAGCTCCTATAATTCACCCCTCCACTTT.